The 14 T cell receptor beta chains given below trace back to one sample, sequenced in a study of control samples from healthy donors and cancer patients (dated by TCRdb to 2019 to 2021). Library prep was done by the immunoSEQ multiplex PCR assay. TCRdb took this table from immuneACCESS and kept in-frame rearrangements with V and J called. Such tables lack part of the clones; where checked against another copy, unresolved V genes explain under half of the gap, and the rest is unexplained. The sample data list roughly 150,000 clones, and just over 85% of these were observed just once. 1.5% to 2% of the sample is in the top ten clones. Sequencing was carried out using blood. The source is a man younger than 35 in good health.

The chain is built from TRBV5-6 and TRBJ2-1; 10 bases fit TRBD2. The CDR3 spans 15 residues. Germline V CDR1 and CDR2: SGHDT, YYEEEE. The junction had 7 bases not matched to a gene; V was cut back by 2 bases and J by 8 bases. The DNA of the CDR3 is TGTGCCAGCAGCTTAGCGGGGGGGCCGGCGGATGAGCAGTTCTTC. Its protein is CASSLAGGPADEQFF. The entire variable domain, with the rest obtained from reference TRBV5-6 and TRBJ2-1, is as follows: DAGVTQSPTHLIKTRGQQVTLRCSPKSGHDTVSWYQQALGQGPQFIFQYYEEEERQRGNFPDRFSGHQFPNYSSELNVNALLLGDSALYLCASSLAGGPADEQFFGPGTRLTVL.

V and J are TRBV21-1 and TRBJ2-1. TRBV21-1 is a known pseudogene. This CDR3 is built from 14 residues. CDR3 in amino acids: CASSKEGLGNEQFF. CDR3 DNA sequence: TGTGCCAGCAGCAAAGAAGGGTTAGGGAATGAGCAGTTCTTC.

The chain combines TRBV24-1 with TRBJ2-2; 8 bases match TRBD2. Trimming cost V 10 bases and J 1 base; bases outside gene matches: 1. CDR3 length equals 13 residues. Germline V gene lookup returns CDR1 KGHDR and CDR2 SFDVKD. The CDR3 reads CATAGENTGELFF. The CDR3 DNA is TGTGCCACAGCGGGGGAGAACACCGGGGAGCTGTTTTTT.

The chain couples TRBV2 to TRBJ1-2, with TRBD1 identical over 7 bases. This CDR3 region has 13 residues. The V gene end was trimmed by 7 bases and the J gene end by 2 bases; junction bases not matched to a gene: 4. Germline V CDR1 and CDR2: SNHLY, FYNNEI. CDR3 residues: CASMGGGNYGYTF. CDR3 bases: TGTGCCAGCATGGGAGGGGGCAACTATGGCTACACCTTC.

The chain uses TRBV28 and TRBJ1-5; D not resolved. The CDR3 runs to 14 residues. V was pared by 6 bases and J by 6 bases, with 15 bases between. Germline CDR1 is MDHEN and CDR2 is SYDVKM. CDR3 in DNA: TGTGCCAGCAGCCTCCTTTCCTCAATTCAGCCCCAGCATTTT. Translation: CASSLLSSIQPQHF.

The rearrangement links TRBV27 to TRBJ2-3, with D maybe TRBD1 (6 bases). CDR1 is MNHEY and CDR2 is SMNVEV in the germline V gene (reference sequence). Trimming took 1 base from V and 8 from J, leaving 7 bases between them. CDR3 length: 12 amino acids. CDR3 amino acids: CASSLLGGTQYF. CDR3 DNA: TGTGCCAGCAGTTTATTAGGGGGTACGCAGTATTTT.

This chain joins TRBV18 and TRBJ2-7; TRBD1 aligns across 7 bases. Germline CDR1 is KGHSH and CDR2 is LQKENI. V was pared by 4 bases and J by 1 base, with 7 bases of the junction left unmatched. This CDR3 region has 15 residues. The CDR3 is CASSQTGTASYEQYF. The CDR3 DNA reads TGTGCCAGCTCACAAACGGGGACAGCTTCCTACGAGCAGTACTTC.

This clone is a singleton in its sample. V and J are TRBV6-2 or TRBV6-3 and TRBJ2-2; 10 nucleotides agree with TRBD2. The V gene's germline CDR1 is MNHEY and CDR2 SVGEGT. J lost 6 bases, V lost 4 bases, and 17 bases had no gene match. The CDR3 is 19 amino acids. CDR3 sequence (DNA): TGTGCCAGCAGTTTTTCTAAAACTAGCGGGGAGGATCGAGCCGGGGAGCTGTTTTTT. Its translation: CASSFSKTSGEDRAGELFF.

This clone has a single count. The rearrangement joins TRBV29-1 to TRBJ1-1, with TRBD1 matching 9 bases. Per germline, CDR1 SQVTM and CDR2 ANQGSEA. The V gene end was trimmed by 3 bases and the J gene end by 6 bases; junction bases not matched to a gene: 5. The CDR3 is made up of 13 amino acids. CDR3: CSVEDRGSAEAFF. DNA of the CDR3: TGCAGCGTTGAGGACAGGGGATCCGCTGAAGCTTTCTTT.

The J gene is TRBJ1-6, the V gene TRBV3-1 (or the pseudogene TRBV3-2); 8 nucleotides line up with TRBD1. The CDR3 has 17 residues. Germline lookup yields CDR1 LGHDT and CDR2 YNNKEL (reference sequence). V shed 1 base and J 14 bases; nucleotides not matched to a gene: 16. CDR3: CASSQVPRGLTTHALHF. Here the CDR3 DNA reads TGTGCCAGCAGCCAAGTCCCCAGGGGGCTGACCACGCACGCCCTCCACTTT.

This clone was found once. V gene TRBV5-1 combines with J gene TRBJ1-2, with 11 bases aligning to TRBD1. CDR3 size: 16 residues. In germline, CDR1 is SGHRS, CDR2 YFSETQ. V trimming: 4 bases; J trimming: 4 bases; junction bases outside the gene matches: 9. CDR3 DNA: TGCGCCAGCAGCCACGGACAGGGGGCGCGGGGCTATGGCTACACCTTC. Protein: CASSHGQGARGYGYTF.

The rearrangement joins TRBV29-1 to TRBJ2-1; 7 bases agree with TRBD2. The trim removed 5 bases at V and 0 bases at J, leaving 7 bases unmatched. The CDR3 runs 15 residues. The germline CDR1 and CDR2 sequences are SQVTM and ANQGSEA. CDR3 region: CSVSSGSSSYNEQFF. The CDR3 nucleotides read TGCAGCGTTTCTAGCGGCTCCAGCTCCTACAATGAGCAGTTCTTC.

The chain couples TRBV5-4 to TRBJ1-3; D is undetermined. Trimming removed 0 bases from V and 5 bases from J, with 3 bases in between. There are 12 residues in the CDR3. The germline V gene encodes CDR1 SGHNT and CDR2 YYREEE (reference sequence). CDR3 DNA sequence: TGTGCCAGCAGCTTGGGGCGAAACACCATATATTTT. It codes for CASSLGRNTIYF.

The V call is TRBV11-2, the J call TRBJ2-7; 9 nucleotides align to TRBD1. Germline CDR1 is SGHAT and CDR2 is FQNNGV. Trimming at V came to 10 bases and at J to 4 bases, leaving 5 bases not matched to a gene. CDR3 size: 12 residues. As DNA, the CDR3 is TGTGCCACCCAGACAGGGGGTTACGAGCAGTACTTC. It specifies CATQTGGYEQYF.